This entry lists 19 T cell receptor beta chains sequenced from one sample in a study of cytomegalovirus exposure and HLA in healthy donors. The PCR contained 60 Vbeta and 13 Jbeta primers. The protocol was immunoSEQ multiplex PCR, while the TCRdb copy is restricted to in-frame clones and leaves out a portion. The sample consists of over 150,000 clones, roughly 80% of them appearing once. Sequenced sample: PBMCs. The source of these receptors is a man in his thirties or forties in good health and CMV-seropositive.

V is TRBV25-1 and J is TRBJ2-1; D is possibly TRBD2 (7 bases). The CDR3 is 12 amino acids. V was cut by 4 bases and J by 10 bases, with 11 bases left in between. The germline V gene has CDR1 MGHDK and CDR2 SYGVNS. In DNA form, the CDR3 reads TGTGCCAGCAGTGTTGGGGGGGGCGAGCAGTTCTTC. Its translation: CASSVGGGEQFF.

This chain uses TRBV19 with TRBJ2-3; 11 positions agree with TRBD2. The V and J ends lost 5 bases and 3 bases, in that order; junction bases with no gene match: 7. Germline V gene sequence: CDR1 LNHDA, CDR2 SQIVND (reference sequence). This CDR3 is 16 amino acids long. The chain's CDR3 is CASSSLTSGKTDTQYF. For the CDR3, the DNA is TGTGCCAGTAGTTCACTGACTAGCGGGAAGACAGATACGCAGTATTTT. Together with reference TRBV19 and TRBJ2-3, the CDR3 gives the full variable domain: DGGITQSPKYLFRKEGQNVTLSCEQNLNHDAMYWYRQDPGQGLRLIYYSQIVNDFQKGDIAEGYSVSREKKESFPLTVTSAQKNPTAFYLCASSSLTSGKTDTQYFGPGTRLTVL.

The genes are TRBV9 and TRBJ2-6; TRBD1 aligns across 8 bases. The ends lost 1 base at V and 1 base at J; junction bases unmatched: 4. The CDR3 runs to 17 residues. The germline CDR1 and CDR2 sequences are SGDLS and YYNGEE. The CDR3 reads CASSVPGGVSGANVLTF. The CDR3 region has the DNA TGTGCCAGCAGCGTACCAGGGGGCGTATCTGGGGCCAACGTCCTGACTTTC.

This rearrangement joins TRBV7-6 to TRBJ1-1, with 7 bases lining up with TRBD1. The ends lost 5 bases at V and 1 base at J; junction bases unmatched: 4. Germline CDR1 SGHVS, CDR2 FNYEAQ. This CDR3 is built from 14 residues. CDR3 region: CASSLRGSNTEAFF. CDR3 in DNA: TGTGCCAGCAGCCTCAGGGGGTCGAACACTGAAGCTTTCTTT.

The J gene is TRBJ1-1, the V gene TRBV5-1, with D possibly TRBD1 on 6 matching bases. With 2 bases removed from V and 3 bases from J, the gap between germline ends came to 11 bases. This CDR3 comprises 14 residues. Germline loops: CDR1 SGHRS, CDR2 YFSETQ. The CDR3 DNA sequence: TGCGCCAGCAGCTTAGGGGGTTCGCACACTGAAGCTTTCTTT. It codes for CASSLGGSHTEAFF. The full variable domain, with the rest looked up from reference TRBV5-1 and TRBJ1-1, is KAGVTQTPRYLIKTRGQQVTLSCSPISGHRSVSWYQQTPGQGLQFLFEYFSETQRNKGNFPGRFSGRQFSNSRSEMNVSTLELGDSALYLCASSLGGSHTEAFFGQGTRLTVV.

The chain links TRBV6-1 to TRBJ1-2; D is possibly TRBD1 (6 bases). The CDR3 has 13 residues. Trimming cost V 6 bases and J 8 bases, with 16 bases left between them. Germline CDR1 and CDR2: MNHNS and SASEGT. The CDR3 spells CASRSGESSGYTF. In nucleotides, the CDR3 is TGTGCCAGCAGGTCAGGGGAAAGTAGCGGCTACACCTTC.

V is TRBV27 and J is TRBJ1-2; D perhaps matches TRBD1 (6 bases). CDR3 size: 15 residues. The germline gives CDR1 MNHEY, CDR2 SMNVEV (reference sequence). V was pared by 1 base and J by 8 bases, with 17 bases between. The chain's CDR3 is CASSLLGGAGGGYTF. The CDR3 DNA sequence: TGTGCCAGCAGTTTATTGGGGGGGGCGGGCGGAGGCTACACCTTC.

The chain combines TRBV25-1 with TRBJ2-7; D is ambiguous. The ends were cut back, 2 bases at V and 5 bases at J, with 10 bases in the middle. The germline gives CDR1 MGHDK, CDR2 SYGVNS. CDR3 length equals 13 residues. The CDR3 DNA follows: TGTGCCAGCAGTGAACGGCAGGTCGACGAGCAGTACTTC. The encoded protein is CASSERQVDEQYF.

The chain uses TRBV30 and TRBJ2-5; 9 nucleotides line up with TRBD1. This CDR3 region has 15 residues. Germline V gene sequence: CDR1 GTSNPN, CDR2 SVGIG (reference sequence). The ends lost 3 bases at V and 2 bases at J; junction bases unmatched: 7. CDR3 bases: TGTGCCTGGAGAACTCGGGACAGGGAGCAAGAGACCCAGTACTTC. It is translated as CAWRTRDREQETQYF.

This clone has a handful of counts. This chain links TRBV5-1 with TRBJ1-1; D is possibly TRBD1 (5 bases). V lost 4 bases and J 3 bases, leaving 13 bases between the germline ends. The CDR3 totals 14 residues. Germline V gene lookup returns CDR1 SGHRS and CDR2 YFSETQ. CDR3 sequence reads: CASSIQGTDTEAFF. In nucleotides, the CDR3 is TGCGCCAGCAGCATCCAGGGTACGGACACTGAAGCTTTCTTT.

V gene TRBV4-2 combines with J gene TRBJ1-5; possibly TRBD1 for D (5 bases). The germline V gene has CDR1 LGHNA and CDR2 YNFKEQ. The V and J ends lost 1 base and 0 bases respectively, with 7 bases between them. The length of the CDR3 is 15 residues. The CDR3 sequence: CASSQGDSSNQPQHF. The CDR3 DNA reads TGTGCCAGCAGCCAAGGAGACAGTAGCAATCAGCCCCAGCATTTT.

CDR3 protein: CASSPPRLNTEAFF. CDR3 DNA sequence: TGTGCCAGCTCACCACCGCGGTTAAACACTGAAGCTTTCTTT. The chain recombines TRBV18 with TRBJ1-1; no clear D. Per germline, CDR1 KGHSH and CDR2 LQKENI. The CDR3 runs to 14 residues. V was pared by 0 bases and J by 2 bases, with 7 bases between. The complete variable domain, with remaining parts taken from reference TRBV18 and TRBJ1-1, reads NAGVMQNPRHLVRRRGQEARLRCSPMKGHSHVYWYRQLPEEGLKFMVYLQKENIIDESGMPKERFSAEFPKEGPSILRIQQVVRGDSAAYFCASSPPRLNTEAFFGQGTRLTVV.

In DNA, the CDR3 is TGTGCCAGCAGTCCGGGACAGGGGGGCGAGCAGTACTTC. Amino acid sequence: CASSPGQGGEQYF. The chain uses TRBV2 and TRBJ2-7, with 11 bases aligning to TRBD1. The V gene's germline CDR1 is SNHLY and CDR2 FYNNEI. The V gene end was trimmed by 5 bases and the J gene end by 6 bases; junction bases not matched to a gene: 3. There are 13 residues in the CDR3.

The V and J genes are TRBV4-1 and TRBJ2-6; 7 bases map to TRBD1. This CDR3 is 18 amino acids long. V lost 0 bases to trimming and J lost 4 bases; unmatched junction nucleotides: 9. Germline V lookup: CDR1 MGHRA, CDR2 YSYEKL. As DNA, the CDR3 is TGCGCCAGCAGCCAAGATCGAGACAGGGTGGAGGGGGCCAACGTCCTGACTTTC. It yields the protein CASSQDRDRVEGANVLTF.

Concerning this clone: One junction end disagrees with the germline gene, perhaps due to a read error. The rearrangement joins TRBV7-9 to TRBJ2-2; weak D call: TRBD2 (6 bases). Germline CDR1 and CDR2: SEHNR and FQNEAQ (reference sequence). The CDR3 sequence is 16 residues long. CDR3 protein: CSSSLATAVNTGELFF. The CDR3, as DNA: TGTTCCAGCTCCCTAGCGACAGCCGTGAACACCGGGGAGCTGTTTTTT.

The chain uses TRBV27 and TRBJ1-2, with D hard to call. Per germline, CDR1 MNHEY and CDR2 SMNVEV (reference sequence). V lost 7 bases and J 2 bases, leaving 11 bases between the germline ends. This CDR3 spans 13 amino acids. CDR3 residues: CASKLTVNYGYTF. DNA for the CDR3: TGTGCCAGCAAGCTCACGGTGAACTATGGCTACACCTTC.

V is TRBV2 and J is TRBJ1-4, with a weak D call TRBD1 (5 bases). V was trimmed by 3 bases and J by 0 bases, leaving 11 bases between them. CDR1 and CDR2 from the germline V gene are SNHLY and FYNNEI. The CDR3 has 16 residues. DNA for the CDR3: TGTGCCAGCAGTGATTCGGACATTTCAACTAATGAAAAACTGTTTTTT. Amino acids: CASSDSDISTNEKLFF.

V gene TRBV5-3 combines with J gene TRBJ1-1, with TRBD1 as a possible D gene (5 bases). TRBV5-3 is assigned to the ORF class and has an uncertain function. The CDR3 totals 13 residues. V shed 5 bases and J shed 6 bases, with 14 bases lying between them. CDR3 DNA: TGTGCCAGAAGTTACTCAGGGTCCCCTGAAGCTTTCTTT. This encodes CARSYSGSPEAFF.

The chain combines TRBV2 with TRBJ1-2, with 7 nucleotides matching TRBD1. The junction had 7 bases not matched to a gene; V was cut back by 6 bases and J by 3 bases. This CDR3 is 14 amino acids long. Germline lookup yields CDR1 SNHLY and CDR2 FYNNEI. The CDR3 is CASSPMGTDYGYTF. The CDR3 region has the DNA TGTGCCAGCAGCCCTATGGGGACAGACTATGGCTACACCTTC.